The rows below give T cell receptor beta chains drawn from one sample of a study of blood T cells in healthy people across ages. Each CDR3 protein gets one entry after TCRdb re-called the 5' RACE reads with MiXCR. The data show roughly 1,500,000 distinct CDR3 sequences, 42% seen once. Sequenced: blood. These receptors came from a woman under 30 in good health. CDR3s include the opening cysteine and the closing phenylalanine or tryptophan. Each record gives: V gene, J gene, CDR3 length, CDR3 protein.

TRBV15	TRBJ2-5	16	CATSRGPGGSGETQYF
TRBV5-1	TRBJ2-1	14	CASSLESSDNEQFF
TRBV7-9	TRBJ2-5	15	CASSLARQGQETQYF
TRBV18	TRBJ1-1	15	CASSPYAQGGTEAFF
TRBV27	TRBJ2-4	15	CASSLSGEGWNIQYF
TRBV6-5	TRBJ2-1	16	CASSRHLAGGLSEQFF
TRBV4-1	TRBJ2-6	17	CASSVPGLRSGANVLTF
TRBV2	TRBJ2-1	14	CASKIDREYNEQFF
TRBV5-1	TRBJ2-5	13	CASSWTGGNEQYF
TRBV12-3/TRBV12-4	TRBJ2-4	14	CASSFSGGKNIQYF
TRBV20-1	TRBJ1-2	13	CSPQVTANYGYTF
TRBV18	TRBJ2-3	13	CASSPGAADTQYF
TRBV18	TRBJ2-5	13	CASSPSRGETQYF
TRBV6-6	TRBJ2-3	13	CASSLTVSDTQYF
TRBV11-2	TRBJ1-3	12	CASSLQGNTIYF
TRBV7-9	TRBJ2-3	14	CARAGLASTDTQYF
TRBV2	TRBJ2-7	14	CASSSDRDPYEQYF
TRBV15	TRBJ2-1	16	CATSAGGGASYNEQFF
TRBV4-1	TRBJ1-4	18	CASSQEGRGGTFNEKLFF
TRBV30	TRBJ2-5	12	CAWTRFQETQYF
TRBV20-1	TRBJ2-7	14	CSARGGIAGYEQYF
TRBV20-1	TRBJ1-1	15	CSAREGQGVLTEAFF
TRBV20-1	TRBJ1-6	14	CSVIRDETNSPLHF